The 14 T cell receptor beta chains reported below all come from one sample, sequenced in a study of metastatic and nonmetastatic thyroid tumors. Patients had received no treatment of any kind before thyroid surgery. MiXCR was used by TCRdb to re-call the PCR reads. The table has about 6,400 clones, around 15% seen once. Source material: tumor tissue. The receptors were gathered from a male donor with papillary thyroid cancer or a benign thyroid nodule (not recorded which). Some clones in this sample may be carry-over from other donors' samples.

In DNA form, the CDR3 reads TGTGCCTGGAGTGAGGACAGGGGCTACGAGCAGTACTTC. Amino acid sequence: CAWSEDRGYEQYF. The chain combines TRBV30 with TRBJ2-7; 9 nucleotides agree with TRBD1. Trimming removed 1 base from V and 3 bases from J; junction bases left unmatched: 1. CDR1 is GTSNPN and CDR2 is SVGIG in the germline V gene (reference sequence). CDR3 length: 13 amino acids.

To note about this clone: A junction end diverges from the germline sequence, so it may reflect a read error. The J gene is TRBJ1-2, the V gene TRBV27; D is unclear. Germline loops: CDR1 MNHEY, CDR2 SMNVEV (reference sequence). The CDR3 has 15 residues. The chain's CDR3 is CASSLSGSFNCGYTF. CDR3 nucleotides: TGTGCCAGCAGTTTATCGGGCAGCTTTAACTGTGGCTACACCTTC.

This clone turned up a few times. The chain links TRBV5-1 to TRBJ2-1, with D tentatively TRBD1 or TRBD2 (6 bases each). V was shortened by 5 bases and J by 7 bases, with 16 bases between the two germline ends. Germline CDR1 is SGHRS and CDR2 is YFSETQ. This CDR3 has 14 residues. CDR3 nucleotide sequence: TGCGCCAGCAGGAAGGGGGGATGGGGGAATGAGCAGTTCTTC. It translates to CASRKGGWGNEQFF.

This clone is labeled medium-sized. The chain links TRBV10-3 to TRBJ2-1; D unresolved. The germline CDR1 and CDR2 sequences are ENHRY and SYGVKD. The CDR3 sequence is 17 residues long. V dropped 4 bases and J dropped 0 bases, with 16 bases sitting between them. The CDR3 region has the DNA TGTGCCATCAGTGTTTCACAGCAAATAAGCTCCTACAATGAGCAGTTCTTC. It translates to CAISVSQQISSYNEQFF.

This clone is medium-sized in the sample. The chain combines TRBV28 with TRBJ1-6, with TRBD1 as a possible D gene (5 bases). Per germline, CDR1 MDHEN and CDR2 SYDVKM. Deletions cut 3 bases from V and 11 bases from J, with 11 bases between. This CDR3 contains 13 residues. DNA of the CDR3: TGTGCCAGCAGTTTCGGGGGGAGGGCACCCCTCCACTTT. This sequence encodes CASSFGGRAPLHF.

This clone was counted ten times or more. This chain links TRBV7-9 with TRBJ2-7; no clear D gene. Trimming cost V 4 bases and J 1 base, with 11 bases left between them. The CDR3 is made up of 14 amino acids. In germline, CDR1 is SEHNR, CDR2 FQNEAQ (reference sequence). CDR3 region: CASSSHSYSYEQYF. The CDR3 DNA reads TGTGCCAGCAGCTCCCACAGCTATTCCTACGAGCAGTACTTC.

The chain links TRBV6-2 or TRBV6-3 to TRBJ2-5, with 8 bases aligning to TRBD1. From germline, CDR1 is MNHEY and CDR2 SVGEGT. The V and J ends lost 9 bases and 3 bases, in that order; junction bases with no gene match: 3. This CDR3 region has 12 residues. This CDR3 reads CASMDREETQYF. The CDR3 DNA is TGTGCCAGTATGGACAGGGAAGAGACCCAGTACTTC.

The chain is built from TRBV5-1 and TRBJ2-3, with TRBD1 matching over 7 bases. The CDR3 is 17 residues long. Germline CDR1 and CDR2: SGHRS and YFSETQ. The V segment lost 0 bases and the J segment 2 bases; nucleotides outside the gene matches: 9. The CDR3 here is CASSLAPRTGATDTQYF. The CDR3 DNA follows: TGCGCCAGCAGCTTGGCCCCACGGACAGGAGCCACAGATACGCAGTATTTT.

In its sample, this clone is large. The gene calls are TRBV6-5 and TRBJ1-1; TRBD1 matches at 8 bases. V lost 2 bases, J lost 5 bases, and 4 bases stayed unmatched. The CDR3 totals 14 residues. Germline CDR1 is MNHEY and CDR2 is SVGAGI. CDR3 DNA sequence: TGTGCCAGCAGTTACGGACAGGGTGGAACTGAAGCTTTCTTT. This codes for CASSYGQGGTEAFF.

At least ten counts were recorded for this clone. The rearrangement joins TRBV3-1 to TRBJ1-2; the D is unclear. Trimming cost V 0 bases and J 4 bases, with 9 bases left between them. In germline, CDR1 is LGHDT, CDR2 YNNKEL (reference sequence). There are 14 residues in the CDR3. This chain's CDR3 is CASSQDHTFYGYTF. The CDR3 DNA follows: TGTGCCAGCAGCCAAGATCATACCTTCTATGGCTACACCTTC.

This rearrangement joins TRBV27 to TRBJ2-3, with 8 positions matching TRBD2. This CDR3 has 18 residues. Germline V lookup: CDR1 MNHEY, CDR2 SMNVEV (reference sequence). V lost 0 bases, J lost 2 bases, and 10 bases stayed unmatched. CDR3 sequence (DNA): TGTGCCAGCAGTTTATCGAGCGCGGGAGGCAGTCCCACAGATACGCAGTATTTT. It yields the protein CASSLSSAGGSPTDTQYF.

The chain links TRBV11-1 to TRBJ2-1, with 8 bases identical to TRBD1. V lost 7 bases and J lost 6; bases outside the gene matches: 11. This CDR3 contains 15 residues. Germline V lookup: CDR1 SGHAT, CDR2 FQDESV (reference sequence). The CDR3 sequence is CASIPIDRGVNEQFF. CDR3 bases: TGTGCCAGCATCCCCATAGACAGGGGCGTCAATGAGCAGTTCTTC.

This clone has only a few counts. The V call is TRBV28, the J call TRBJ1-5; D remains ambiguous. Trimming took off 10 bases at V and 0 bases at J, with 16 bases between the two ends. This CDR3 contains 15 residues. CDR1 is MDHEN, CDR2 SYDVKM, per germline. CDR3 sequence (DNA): TGTGCCACCCGGAGGCAGACCTCTAGCAATCAGCCCCAGCATTTT. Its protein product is CATRRQTSSNQPQHF. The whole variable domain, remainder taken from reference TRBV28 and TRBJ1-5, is DVKVTQSSRYLVKRTGEKVFLECVQDMDHENMFWYRQDPGLGLRLIYFSYDVKMKEKGDIPEGYSVSREKKERFSLILESASTNQTSMYLCATRRQTSSNQPQHFGDGTRLSIL.

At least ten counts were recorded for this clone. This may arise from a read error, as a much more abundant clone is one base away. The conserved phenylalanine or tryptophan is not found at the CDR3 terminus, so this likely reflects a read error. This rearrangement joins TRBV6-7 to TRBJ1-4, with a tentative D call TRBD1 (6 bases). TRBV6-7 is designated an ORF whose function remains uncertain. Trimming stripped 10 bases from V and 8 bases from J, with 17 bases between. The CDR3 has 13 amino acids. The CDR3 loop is CATPAGAREKLFS. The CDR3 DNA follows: TGTGCCACCCCGGCGGGGGCGCGCGAAAAACTGTTTTCT.